The 7 T cell receptor beta chains presented below share a single source sample, sequenced in a study of blood T cells in healthy people across ages. A J-beta primer mix and a sample-barcoded 5' primer were used in a second PCR of roughly 6 to 11 cycles. MiXCR was run by TCRdb on the 5' RACE reads, yielding one entry per CDR3 protein. The sample includes around 1,700,000 distinct CDR3 sequences, roughly 28% of them seen just once. Sequencing was done on a sample of blood. These receptors came from a woman between 25 and 40 years old in good health.

The chain employs TRBV9 and TRBJ2-3; TRBD2 matches 8 bases. CDR1 and CDR2 from the germline V gene are SGDLS and YYNGEE. The CDR3 is made up of 15 amino acids. Unmatched junction bases numbered 5, after V lost 2 bases and J lost 3 bases. CDR3 DNA sequence: TGTGCCAGCAGCGTTGAGGGGACTAGGACAGATACGCAGTATTTT. Translated: CASSVEGTRTDTQYF.

With regard to this clonotype: A much larger clone differs by one base, so this may be a read error. The CDR3 DNA sequence: TGTGCCAGCAGCCAAGGGGACGACCAAGAGACCCAGTTCTTC. Translating it yields CASSQGDDQETQFF. The rearrangement uses TRBV4-2 and TRBJ2-5; D is perhaps TRBD1 or TRBD2 (5 bases each). The J call may be faulty, since TRBJ2-1 better matches the DNA end. Germline-derived CDR1 and CDR2 are LGHNA and YNFKEQ. CDR3 length: 14 residues.

This chain connects TRBV4-3 to TRBJ2-1, with D perhaps TRBD1 or TRBD2 (5 bases each). The CDR3 extends over 16 amino acids. In germline, CDR1 is LGHNA, CDR2 YSLEER. The V end lost 0 bases, the J end lost 2 bases, and 11 bases lay between the germline ends. DNA of the CDR3: TGCGCCAGCAGCCAAGATTGGGGGACGGCCTACAATGAGCAGTTCTTC. The encoded protein is CASSQDWGTAYNEQFF.

The V call is TRBV18, the J call TRBJ2-1, with D maybe TRBD2 (7 bases). Trimming removed 8 bases from V and 1 base from J, with 21 bases in between. This CDR3 has 17 amino acids. CDR1 and CDR2 (germline): KGHSH, LQKENI. CDR3 nucleotide sequence: TGTGCCAGCCACTATCCTCGCGGGGGCGATTCCTACAATGAGCAGTTCTTC. Its protein is CASHYPRGGDSYNEQFF. The entire variable domain, with the rest obtained from reference TRBV18 and TRBJ2-1, is as follows: NAGVMQNPRHLVRRRGQEARLRCSPMKGHSHVYWYRQLPEEGLKFMVYLQKENIIDESGMPKERFSAEFPKEGPSILRIQQVVRGDSAAYFCASHYPRGGDSYNEQFFGPGTRLTVL.

This clonotype has a handful of counts. V usage is TRBV28 and J usage is TRBJ2-5; possible D gene TRBD1, 5 bases. The end of the DNA aligns better with TRBJ2-7, so the J call may be wrong. CDR1 MDHEN and CDR2 SYDVKM come from the germline V gene. The CDR3 contains 15 residues. The CDR3 region has the DNA TGTGCCAGCAGTTTTACCCAGGGTTTGTCCTACGAGCAGTACTTC. Its translation: CASSFTQGLSYEQYF.

The chain employs TRBV7-9 and TRBJ2-1; 9 nucleotides line up with TRBD2. CDR1 and CDR2 from the germline V gene are SEHNR and FQNEAQ (reference sequence). The junction had 9 bases not matched to a gene; V was cut back by 4 bases and J by 8 bases. This CDR3 comprises 15 residues. The chain's CDR3 is CASSSTSGPRDEQFF. CDR3 nucleotide sequence: TGTGCCAGCAGCTCAACTAGCGGGCCCCGGGATGAGCAGTTCTTC.

This clonotype was detected ten times or more. CDR3 nucleotides: TGCGCCAGCACCCTGACTAGCGGGGGTGAGGCTACGCAGTATTTT. Amino acids: CASTLTSGGEATQYF. V gene TRBV5-1 combines with J gene TRBJ2-3, with 12 bases aligning to TRBD2. The trim removed 6 bases at V and 8 bases at J, leaving 10 bases unmatched. The CDR3 contains 15 residues. Germline V gene lookup returns CDR1 SGHRS and CDR2 YFSETQ.